The 10 T cell receptor beta chains listed next were all sequenced from one sample in a study of lymphopenia after photon versus proton radiotherapy. Data came from immunoSEQ multiplex PCR; TCRdb stores just in-frame clones and leaves some out. The table lists 37,000 or so clones, around 84% of them singletons. The input for sequencing was peripheral blood, taken from a patient treated with proton-based radiotherapy. These receptors originate from a woman in her seventies with pancreatic cancer. Some clones in this sample may be carry-over from other donors' samples.

The chain combines TRBV6-1 with TRBJ1-2; 8 bases are shared with TRBD1. After removal of 1 base from V and 8 bases from J, the junction contained 6 bases not matched to a gene. The CDR3 runs to 14 residues. Germline V gene lookup returns CDR1 MNHNS and CDR2 SASEGT. The CDR3 region has the DNA TGTGCCAGCAGTGAAGAGGCAGGGGGCGCGGGCTACACCTTC. Its translation is CASSEEAGGAGYTF.

The rearrangement uses TRBV29-1 and TRBJ2-1; 7 bases match TRBD1. The V segment lost 1 base and the J segment 2 bases; nucleotides outside the gene matches: 2. This CDR3 comprises 14 residues. Germline V CDR1 and CDR2: SQVTM, ANQGSEA. In DNA form, the CDR3 reads TGCAGCGTTGAAGGTACAGGGGCCTACAATGAGCAGTTCTTC. Protein product: CSVEGTGAYNEQFF.

The chain carries TRBV28 and TRBJ1-1, with no clear D. V was trimmed by 4 bases and J by 6 bases, leaving 6 bases between them. Germline-derived CDR1 and CDR2 are MDHEN and SYDVKM. The CDR3 sequence is 11 residues long. CDR3: CASSSAAEAFF. The DNA of the CDR3 is TGTGCCAGCAGTTCGGCGGCTGAAGCTTTCTTT. The whole variable domain, remainder taken from reference TRBV28 and TRBJ1-1, is DVKVTQSSRYLVKRTGEKVFLECVQDMDHENMFWYRQDPGLGLRLIYFSYDVKMKEKGDIPEGYSVSREKKERFSLILESASTNQTSMYLCASSSAAEAFFGQGTRLTVV.

The chain has TRBV2 and TRBJ1-6; TRBD1 agrees at 10 bases. V shed 4 bases, J shed 10 bases, and the junction held 7 bases outside the gene matches. The germline V gene has CDR1 SNHLY and CDR2 FYNNEI. This CDR3 region has 15 residues. The CDR3, as DNA: TGTGCCAGCAGTGTCGTCGGGACAGGGGTATCACCCCTCCACTTT. Translated: CASSVVGTGVSPLHF. The whole variable domain, remainder taken from reference TRBV2 and TRBJ1-6, is EPEVTQTPSHQVTQMGQEVILRCVPISNHLYFYWYRQILGQKVEFLVSFYNNEISEKSEIFDDQFSVERPDGSNFTLKIRSTKLEDSAMYFCASSVVGTGVSPLHFGNGTRLTVT.

J is TRBJ2-1 and V is TRBV5-8; D may be TRBD1 (6 bases). Deletions cut 6 bases from V and 3 bases from J, with 13 bases between. The CDR3 spans 14 residues. Germline CDR1 is SGHTS and CDR2 is YDEGEE. The CDR3 DNA follows: TGTGCCAGCACCCTAGGACAGAGCTACAATGAGCAGTTCTTC. Translated, it gives CASTLGQSYNEQFF.

J is TRBJ2-7 and V is TRBV7-9; D is ambiguous. CDR3 size: 11 residues. Looked up from germline, CDR1 is SEHNR and CDR2 is FQNEAQ (reference sequence). Deletions cut 3 bases from V and 5 bases from J, with 5 bases between. CDR3 coding DNA: TGTGCCAGCAGCTTTGGGGACGAGCAGTACTTC. Translated: CASSFGDEQYF.

The CDR3 sequence: CASSPWVTDTQYF. The CDR3 DNA is TGTGCCAGCAGCCCCTGGGTCACAGATACGCAGTATTTT. V and J are TRBV5-4 and TRBJ2-3; D unclear. The germline gives CDR1 SGHNT, CDR2 YYREEE (reference sequence). This CDR3 comprises 13 residues. Trimming pared 4 bases from V and 2 bases from J, leaving 8 bases between.

The V and J genes are TRBV5-1 and TRBJ2-1; TRBD1 matches 8 bases. The CDR3 loop spans 15 amino acids. CDR1 and CDR2 from the germline V gene are SGHRS and YFSETQ. The J segment lost 10 bases and the V segment lost 0 bases, leaving 9 bases of the junction unmatched. The CDR3 sequence: CASSLEGQGIGEQFF. The CDR3 DNA reads as TGCGCCAGCAGCTTGGAAGGACAGGGAATAGGGGAGCAGTTCTTC.

This clone has a single count. This rearrangement joins TRBV5-1 to TRBJ2-1; D is ambiguous. CDR3 length: 15 residues. V was clipped by 0 bases and J by 2 bases, with 9 bases between them. CDR1 is SGHRS, CDR2 YFSETQ, per germline. The CDR3 reads CASSLAPAAYNEQFF. The CDR3 bases are TGCGCCAGCAGCTTGGCGCCCGCAGCCTACAATGAGCAGTTCTTC.

The chain combines TRBV30 with TRBJ1-1; 9 positions match TRBD1. Germline lookup yields CDR1 GTSNPN and CDR2 SVGIG (reference sequence). The V gene end was trimmed by 4 bases and the J gene end by 7 bases; junction bases not matched to a gene: 4. CDR3 length: 12 amino acids. CDR3 sequence: CAWNRGQGEAFF. As DNA, the CDR3 is TGTGCCTGGAATCGGGGACAGGGTGAAGCTTTCTTT.